The 2 T cell receptor beta chains in this list originate from one sample, sequenced in a study of T cell changes during pregnancy in multiple sclerosis. The protocol was immunoSEQ multiplex PCR, while the TCRdb copy is restricted to in-frame clones and leaves out a portion. The sample carries about 100,000 clones, about 91% recorded once. Source: peripheral blood, taken in the second trimester of pregnancy. Receptors were obtained from a female donor with multiple sclerosis, enrolled in a pregnancy study.

The rearrangement uses TRBV5-1 and TRBJ2-5, with D possibly being TRBD1 (5 bases). This CDR3 comprises 14 residues. Germline CDR1 and CDR2: SGHRS and YFSETQ. V lost 3 bases, J lost 5 bases, and 14 bases lay in between. CDR3 protein: CASSSSGNSETQYF. The CDR3 nucleotides are TGCGCCAGCAGCTCATCAGGGAACTCGGAGACCCAGTACTTC. Combining the CDR3 with reference TRBV5-1 and TRBJ2-5 gives the whole variable domain KAGVTQTPRYLIKTRGQQVTLSCSPISGHRSVSWYQQTPGQGLQFLFEYFSETQRNKGNFPGRFSGRQFSNSRSEMNVSTLELGDSALYLCASSSSGNSETQYFGPGTRLLVL.

V is TRBV7-9 and J is TRBJ1-5; no firm D call. Trimming stripped 2 bases from V and 5 bases from J, with 7 bases between. Per germline, CDR1 SEHNR and CDR2 FQNEAQ (reference sequence). CDR3 length: 13 amino acids. CDR3 in DNA: TGTGCCAGCAGCTTACAGACTCATCAGCCCCAGCATTTT. It is translated as CASSLQTHQPQHF. Using reference TRBV7-9 and TRBJ1-5 for the parts outside the CDR3, the full variable domain is DTGVSQNPRHKITKRGQNVTFRCDPISEHNRLYWYRQTLGQGPEFLTYFQNEAQLEKSRLLSDRFSAERPKGSFSTLEIQRTEQGDSAMYLCASSLQTHQPQHFGDGTRLSIL.